One sample yielded the 4 T cell receptor beta chains listed below, sequenced in a study of identical twins. TCRdb used MiXCR to reprocess the 5' RACE reads, holding one entry per CDR3 protein. This table holds a few hundred thousand distinct CDR3 sequences, roughly 18% found once. The sequenced sample consisted of naive T cells sorted from blood. Receptors were obtained from a man aged 50 to 60 in good health.

This clonotype has at least ten counts. This chain uses TRBV19 with TRBJ2-3; D is unresolved. V was cut by 3 bases and J by 3 bases, with 13 bases left in between. CDR1 is LNHDA and CDR2 is SQIVND in the germline V gene (reference sequence). CDR3 length: 15 residues. The CDR3 sequence: CASSIGGARTDTQYF. The DNA for the CDR3 is TGTGCCAGTAGTATTGGTGGAGCCCGGACAGATACGCAGTATTTT.

Points on this clonotype: One end of the junction fails to match germline, which may point to a read error. The chain links TRBV9 to TRBJ2-1, with TRBD2 matching over 10 bases. The CDR3 contains 16 residues. Germline lookup yields CDR1 SGDLS and CDR2 YYNGEE. CDR3 nucleotides: TGTGCCAGCAGCGTAGAATCACTAGCGGGAATCGGGGAGCGGTTCTTC. This gives the protein CASSVESLAGIGERFF.

The chain uses TRBV2 and TRBJ2-1, with 8 bases matching TRBD2. The CDR3 runs to 18 residues. V lost 2 bases and J lost 7; bases outside the gene matches: 16. In germline, CDR1 is SNHLY, CDR2 FYNNEI. The chain's CDR3 is CASSERDSGTLRRNEQFF. The CDR3 DNA is TGTGCCAGCAGTGAACGCGATAGCGGGACCCTCCGGAGAAATGAGCAGTTCTTC.

V is TRBV7-2 and J is TRBJ2-3, with 8 bases identical to TRBD1. Trimming removed 5 bases from V and 2 bases from J; junction bases left unmatched: 6. From germline, CDR1 is SGHTA and CDR2 FQGNSA. The CDR3 extends over 15 amino acids. In DNA, the CDR3 is TGTGCCAGCAGCCCGGGACAGGCCTACACAGATACGCAGTATTTT. As protein: CASSPGQAYTDTQYF.